This T cell receptor (beta chain) appears in the sequencing data of a study of blood T cell repertoires in COVID-19. Study-wide background: Material from acute and convalescent COVID-19 was sourced from the United States, Italy and Spain.

The CDR3 length is 12 residues. J was trimmed by 14 bases and V by 3 bases; bases with no gene match: 6. Germline-derived CDR1 and CDR2 are LGHDT and YNNKEL (reference sequence). Participants came from roughly 24 US areas, aged roughly 18 to 95 years. The method was immunoSEQ multiplex PCR; TCRdb's version includes in-frame clones alone and lacks a portion of them. The sample shows about 480,000 clones, approximately 90% of them seen only once. The table lists this clone with a few counts. V is TRBV3-1 (or the pseudogene TRBV3-2) and J is TRBJ2-1; 8 bases fit TRBD1. This sequence was found in a woman in her sixties who had recovered from COVID-19. Material for sequencing was PBMCs or T cells enriched from blood (not recorded which). In nucleotides, the CDR3 is TGTGCCAGCAGCCACAGGCGACAGGGGAAGTTCTTC. Residues: CASSHRRQGKFF.